Below are 32 T cell receptor beta chains sequenced from a single sample in a study of control samples from healthy donors and cancer patients. The data were produced by immunoSEQ multiplex PCR, yet TCRdb's version contains in-frame clones alone and is incomplete. The sample contains approximately 100,000 clones, about 89% of which appear only once. The sample taken for sequencing was PBMCs. The receptors originated from a man in his sixties with lung cancer.

The V call is TRBV5-1, the J call TRBJ1-1; 12 positions match TRBD1. J gave up 3 bases and V 4 bases, and 7 bases lay outside the gene matches. The CDR3 runs to 16 residues. Germline CDR1 is SGHRS and CDR2 is YFSETQ. The CDR3 nucleotides are TGCGCCAGCAGCGGTGGGACAGGGGGCTTGTACACTGAAGCTTTCTTT. Its protein is CASSGGTGGLYTEAFF.

A single count supports this clone. This chain joins TRBV3-1 (or the pseudogene TRBV3-2) and TRBJ2-3; D call uncertain. CDR1 and CDR2 (germline): LGHDT, YNNKEL (reference sequence). This CDR3 has 15 amino acids. The V and J ends lost 1 base and 0 bases respectively, with 8 bases between them. CDR3 amino acids: CASSQGIRSTDTQYF. Written as DNA, the CDR3 is TGTGCCAGCAGCCAAGGAATCCGAAGCACAGATACGCAGTATTTT.

This sequence joins TRBV11-3 and TRBJ1-3; D is unresolved. Germline V lookup: CDR1 SGHNT, CDR2 YENEEA. Trimming cost V 5 bases and J 0 bases, with 17 bases left between them. This CDR3 has 17 amino acids. CDR3: CASSLPRSVYSGNTIYF. CDR3 nucleotides: TGTGCCAGCAGCCTACCCCGAAGCGTCTACTCTGGAAACACCATATATTTT.

This chain joins TRBV15 and TRBJ2-2; no clear D. Germline V CDR1 and CDR2: LNHNV, YYDKDF (reference sequence). V shed 3 bases and J shed 7 bases, with 21 bases lying between them. This CDR3 comprises 17 residues. CDR3 nucleotide sequence: TGTGCCACCAGCAGTCTTTATCGGGTTAACGGGCTCGGGGAGCTGTTTTTT. Translation: CATSSLYRVNGLGELFF. The variable domain in full, completed from reference TRBV15 and TRBJ2-2, reads DAMVIQNPRYQVTQFGKPVTLSCSQTLNHNVMYWYQQKSSQAPKLLFHYYDKDFNNEADTPDNFQSRRPNTSFCFLDIRSPGLGDTAMYLCATSSLYRVNGLGELFFGEGSRLTVL.

This chain uses TRBV5-1 with TRBJ2-7; the D is unclear. Germline assignment: CDR1 SGHRS and CDR2 YFSETQ. Deletions cut 7 bases from V and 5 bases from J, with 16 bases between. There are 13 residues in the CDR3. CDR3 DNA sequence: TGCGCCAGCCGAAGTAGTAACGGCCACGAGCAGTACTTC. Translated: CASRSSNGHEQYF.

Details on this clone: Germline is not matched at one junction end, which may reflect a read error. V is TRBV18 and J is TRBJ1-2; D call uncertain. The CDR3 sequence is 14 residues long. From germline, CDR1 is KGHSH and CDR2 LQKENI. The CDR3 region is CASSPRGPNYVYTF. The CDR3 DNA follows: TGTGCCAGCTCACCACGAGGTCCTAACTATGTCTACACCTTC.

The V and J genes are TRBV6-5 and TRBJ2-3, with 7 bases aligning to TRBD1. This CDR3 has 15 amino acids. The germline V gene has CDR1 MNHEY and CDR2 SVGAGI. J was trimmed by 2 bases and V by 5 bases; bases with no gene match: 7. The DNA of the CDR3 is TGTGCCAGCAGTCCGTCGGACAGGACCACAGATACGCAGTATTTT. Its protein is CASSPSDRTTDTQYF.

The chain joins TRBV15 to TRBJ2-5, with unresolved D. CDR1 is LNHNV, CDR2 YYDKDF, per germline (reference sequence). The V end was cut by 0 bases, the J end by 5 bases, with 4 bases between. This CDR3 has 12 residues. CDR3 sequence reads: CATSRDTETQYF. The CDR3 nucleotides are TGTGCCACCAGCAGAGATACCGAGACCCAGTACTTC.

The V call is TRBV6-6, the J call TRBJ2-5, with 9 bases aligning to TRBD1. Germline assignment: CDR1 MNHNY and CDR2 SVGAGI (reference sequence). There are 15 residues in the CDR3. The ends lost 2 bases at V and 2 bases at J; junction bases unmatched: 3. The CDR3 sequence is CASSYGGQGQETQYF. Here the CDR3 DNA reads TGTGCCAGCAGTTACGGGGGACAGGGACAAGAGACCCAGTACTTC.

The CDR3 sequence: CASTWGSSGNTIYF. The CDR3 DNA reads TGTGCCAGCACCTGGGGGAGCTCTGGAAACACCATATATTTT. The chain combines TRBV11-3 with TRBJ1-3; maybe TRBD1 (5 bases). The CDR3 spans 14 residues. The V end was cut by 7 bases, the J end by 0 bases, with 10 bases between. CDR1 is SGHNT and CDR2 is YENEEA in the germline V gene. The full variable domain, in which reference TRBV11-3 and TRBJ1-3 provide the parts outside the CDR3, is EAGVVQSPRYKIIEKKQPVAFWCNPISGHNTLYWYLQNLGQGPELLIRYENEEAVDDSQLPKDRFSAERLKGVDSTLKIQPAELGDSAVYLCASTWGSSGNTIYFGEGSWLTVV.

V and J are TRBV2 and TRBJ1-5; D is undetermined. The CDR3 totals 15 residues. Between the trimmed V and J ends, which lost 4 bases and 3 bases, there was a span of 13 bases. Per germline, CDR1 SNHLY and CDR2 FYNNEI. CDR3 amino acids: CASSVYAIVNQPQHF. DNA for the CDR3: TGTGCCAGCAGTGTGTATGCGATTGTCAATCAGCCCCAGCATTTT.

The sample holds one count of this clone. The junction differs from germline at one of its ends, possibly a read error. The rearrangement uses TRBV7-2 and TRBJ2-1, with D hard to call. Per the germline V gene, CDR1 is SGHTA and CDR2 is FQGNSA. The CDR3 is made up of 13 amino acids. The CDR3 coding sequence is TGTGCCAGCAGCTACCGGGCCAACAATAAGCAGCTCTTC. Translating it yields CASSYRANNKQLF.

The chain carries TRBV5-1 and TRBJ1-6, with no clear D. The CDR3 runs to 15 residues. The V gene's germline CDR1 is SGHRS and CDR2 YFSETQ. V lost 2 bases to trimming and J lost 10 bases, with 16 bases between them. CDR3 in amino acids: CASSLGVTALSPLHF. CDR3 sequence (DNA): TGCGCCAGCAGCTTAGGAGTCACTGCCTTATCACCCCTCCACTTT. Full variable domain (outside the CDR3, taken from reference TRBV5-1 and TRBJ1-6): KAGVTQTPRYLIKTRGQQVTLSCSPISGHRSVSWYQQTPGQGLQFLFEYFSETQRNKGNFPGRFSGRQFSNSRSEMNVSTLELGDSALYLCASSLGVTALSPLHFGNGTRLTVT.

This chain joins TRBV10-3 and TRBJ2-5; D might be TRBD1 or TRBD2, each matching 5 bases. This CDR3 region has 14 residues. CDR1 and CDR2 (germline): ENHRY, SYGVKD. Between the trimmed V and J ends, which lost 4 bases and 5 bases, there was a span of 14 bases. In nucleotides, the CDR3 is TGTGCCATCAGTGGAGGGCAGGGCGGGGAGACCCAGTACTTC. As protein: CAISGGQGGETQYF.

The rearrangement uses TRBV3-1 (or the pseudogene TRBV3-2) and TRBJ1-1; a weak D match, TRBD1 (5 bases). The CDR3 consists of 12 residues. Germline V gives CDR1 LGHDT, CDR2 YNNKEL (reference sequence). V gave up 1 base and J gave up 12 bases, with 12 bases separating them. CDR3 DNA sequence: TGTGCCAGCAGCCAAGCAGGGCTGATGACTTTCTTT. Its protein is CASSQAGLMTFF.

The chain's CDR3 is CASRPTGGGNQPQHF. DNA of the CDR3: TGTGCCAGCAGACCGACAGGGGGAGGCAATCAGCCCCAGCATTTT. The rearrangement links TRBV6-5 to TRBJ1-5, with 9 nucleotides matching TRBD1. The ends lost 6 bases at V and 2 bases at J; junction bases unmatched: 5. CDR3 length: 15 amino acids. Germline V CDR1 and CDR2: MNHEY, SVGAGI.

The J gene is TRBJ1-3, the V gene TRBV7-2; TRBD1 agrees at 10 bases. Germline V gene lookup returns CDR1 SGHTA and CDR2 FQGNSA. Losses at the gene ends were 4 bases for V and 0 bases for J; bases not matched to a gene: 12. The CDR3 is 19 amino acids. This CDR3 reads CASSSYRDRGPLSGNTIYF. The CDR3 nucleotides read TGTGCCAGCAGCTCGTACCGGGACAGGGGACCACTCTCTGGAAACACCATATATTTT.

The chain recombines TRBV14 with TRBJ2-1; 8 bases are shared with TRBD1. CDR3 size: 15 residues. Germline loops: CDR1 SGHDN, CDR2 FVKESK. The junction had 6 bases not matched to a gene; V was cut back by 4 bases and J by 4 bases. CDR3 sequence (DNA): TGTGCCAGCAGCCGCGACAGGGGCTTATACAATGAGCAGTTCTTC. Protein product: CASSRDRGLYNEQFF.

The chain has TRBV7-8 and TRBJ2-3; the match to TRBD2 covers 7 bases. Trimming removed 4 bases from V and 2 bases from J; junction bases left unmatched: 0. The CDR3 consists of 13 residues. From germline, CDR1 is SGHVS and CDR2 FQNEAQ. The CDR3 nucleotides are TGTGCCAGCAGCTGGGACTACACAGATACGCAGTATTTT. As protein: CASSWDYTDTQYF.

This clone was recorded once. V and J are TRBV6-1 and TRBJ2-7; 10 nucleotides match TRBD1. Germline CDR1 and CDR2: MNHNS and SASEGT. V lost 5 bases, J lost 6 bases, and 10 bases stayed unmatched. CDR3 size: 15 residues. The CDR3 DNA reads TGTGCCAGCAGTTGGGACAGGGGATTTCCTAGCGAGCAGTACTTC. It encodes CASSWDRGFPSEQYF.

The rearrangement joins TRBV25-1 to TRBJ1-6; tentatively, D is TRBD1 (5 bases). The CDR3 has 14 residues. V lost 1 base and J lost 6, with 7 bases in between. Looked up from germline, CDR1 is MGHDK and CDR2 is SYGVNS. In DNA form, the CDR3 reads TGTGCCAGCAGTGAATTAGGGGTTAATTCACCCCTCCACTTT. Its protein product is CASSELGVNSPLHF.

The count of this clone is one. The V gene is TRBV7-9, the J gene TRBJ1-3, with D tentatively TRBD1 (6 bases). Germline V gives CDR1 SEHNR, CDR2 FQNEAQ (reference sequence). This CDR3 is 15 amino acids long. Trimming pared 8 bases from V and 2 bases from J, leaving 16 bases between. The CDR3 region has the DNA TGTGCCAGCGACGCCCGGGGGCACCCTGGAAACACCATATATTTT. Protein: CASDARGHPGNTIYF.

The chain uses TRBV6-1 and TRBJ2-7; no clear D gene. The CDR3 length is 14 residues. Looked up from germline, CDR1 is MNHNS and CDR2 is SASEGT. The V end was cut by 0 bases, the J end by 1 base, with 7 bases between. The CDR3 loop is CASSEAGKSYEQYV. The DNA of the CDR3 is TGTGCCAGCAGTGAAGCAGGGAAGTCCTACGAGCAGTACGTC.

This sequence joins TRBV18 and TRBJ1-4; no clear D gene. CDR3 length equals 12 residues. Trimming left V 2 bases short and J 8 bases short, with 6 bases between. From germline, CDR1 is KGHSH and CDR2 LQKENI. DNA of the CDR3: TGTGCCAGCTCACCAAGTCGCGAAAAACTGTTTTTT. Encoded protein: CASSPSREKLFF.

V usage is TRBV24-1 and J usage is TRBJ1-1; D may be TRBD1 (6 bases). CDR1 is KGHDR, CDR2 SFDVKD, per germline. Trimming took off 8 bases at V and 6 bases at J, with 15 bases between the two ends. The CDR3 is 13 residues long. CDR3: CATKGHSSAEAFF. In nucleotides, the CDR3 is TGTGCCACCAAGGGACATAGCTCGGCTGAAGCTTTCTTT.

The rearrangement uses TRBV6-1 and TRBJ1-4; D possibly corresponds to TRBD1 (5 bases). The V gene lost 2 bases and the J gene lost 7 bases, with 17 bases spanning the gap. Per germline, CDR1 MNHNS and CDR2 SASEGT. The CDR3 has 16 amino acids. The CDR3 is CASSELTGTSGEKLFF. In DNA form, the CDR3 reads TGTGCCAGCAGTGAATTAACCGGGACCTCCGGTGAAAAACTGTTTTTT.

In this sample, this clone turned up once. The CDR3 spells CASSLTGLAGASDYF. The CDR3 coding sequence is TGCGCCAGCAGCTTAACGGGACTAGCGGGGGCATCCGATTACTTC. This chain joins TRBV5-1 and TRBJ2-5, with TRBD2 matching over 14 bases. Unmatched junction bases numbered 11, after V lost 2 bases and J lost 14 bases. CDR3 size: 15 residues. From germline, CDR1 is SGHRS and CDR2 YFSETQ.

The chain is built from TRBV5-1 and TRBJ2-1; TRBD2 matches 12 bases. There are 15 residues in the CDR3. In germline, CDR1 is SGHRS, CDR2 YFSETQ. J gave up 10 bases and V 2 bases, and 7 bases lay outside the gene matches. DNA of the CDR3: TGCGCCAGCAGCTTACAACTAGCGGGGGGCCAGGAGCAGTTCTTC. Protein: CASSLQLAGGQEQFF.

The chain combines TRBV9 with TRBJ2-7, with TRBD1 matching over 8 bases. Looked up from germline, CDR1 is SGDLS and CDR2 is YYNGEE. V lost 1 base and J lost 0; bases outside the gene matches: 6. CDR3 size: 16 residues. CDR3 protein: CASSVSPGQDSYEQYF. DNA of the CDR3: TGTGCCAGCAGCGTAAGCCCGGGACAGGACTCCTACGAGCAGTACTTC.

The V gene is TRBV6-2 or TRBV6-3, the J gene TRBJ2-6; D is uncertain. Germline CDR1 MNHEY, CDR2 SVGEGT. This CDR3 is built from 13 residues. V lost 1 base to trimming and J lost 6 bases, with 4 bases between them. In nucleotides, the CDR3 is TGTGCCAGCAGTTACTTAGAGGCCAACGTCCTGACTTTC. Translating gives CASSYLEANVLTF.

CDR3 region: CASSPGWGGSYNQPQHF. In DNA form, the CDR3 reads TGTGCCAGCAGCCCAGGGTGGGGAGGGAGCTACAATCAGCCCCAGCATTTT. This chain connects TRBV5-8 to TRBJ1-5, with D possibly TRBD1 on 5 matching bases. V lost 4 bases and J 3 bases, leaving 20 bases between the germline ends. The V gene's germline CDR1 is SGHTS and CDR2 YDEGEE. The CDR3 is 17 residues long.

This clone was counted only a few times. The rearrangement uses TRBV11-3 and TRBJ2-2; unclear D gene. Germline CDR1 is SGHNT and CDR2 is YENEEA. This CDR3 has 14 amino acids. The ends were cut back, 4 bases at V and 1 base at J, with 7 bases in the middle. The CDR3 DNA is TGTGCCAGCAGCTCGATCAGGAACACCGGGGAGCTGTTTTTT. It is translated as CASSSIRNTGELFF.